This T cell receptor beta chain appears in the sequencing data of a study of STAT5B mutations in CD4+ large granular lymphocyte leukemia. The protocol was immunoSEQ multiplex PCR, while the TCRdb copy is restricted to in-frame clones and leaves out a portion. Among 25,000 to 30,000 clones listed, 60% to 85% were seen once. Findings and limits, study-wide: Top patient clones used TRBV06 genes more often: 8/27 versus 2/35 in controls. Patient CD4-sorted repertoires stayed more clonal than healthy ones after leukemic-clone removal.

Turning to this clone: Its antigen remains unidentified.

Germline assignment: CDR1 PRHDT and CDR2 FYEKMQ (reference sequence). The CDR3 has 14 amino acids. Trimming pared 7 bases from V and 0 bases from J, leaving 10 bases between. The rearrangement links TRBV13 to TRBJ1-3; unclear D gene. Sequencing was performed on CD4+ T cells from blood buffy coats. The source of this sequence is a human donor in good health. In nucleotides, the CDR3 is TGTGCCAGCACTACGCTCGGCTCTGGAAACACCATATATTTT. Protein product: CASTTLGSGNTIYF.